These 5 T cell receptor beta chains share one sample of origin, sequenced in a study of beta chain features in type 1 diabetes. Study-wide findings and caveats: People with Type 1 diabetes carried modestly yet significantly shorter TCRB CDR3s in all four CD4+ subsets.

Their antigens remain unidentified. All of the isolated RNA was reverse transcribed, so expressed TCRB transcripts were sequenced. Profiling relied on immunoSEQ multiplex PCR, and the TCRdb table lists in-frame clones only, not all of them. The repertoire holds 500,000 to 650,000 clones, around 12% seen once, with around 0.12% in the top ten. The sample consisted of naive CD4+ T cells from blood. The receptors shown here come from a young man with type 1 diabetes.

This clone was detected a few times. The genes are TRBV7-2 and TRBJ2-1; no definite D call. Germline loops: CDR1 SGHTA, CDR2 FQGNSA. The CDR3 extends over 14 amino acids. Trimming removed 1 base at V and 7 bases at J, with 11 bases between. The CDR3 DNA follows: TGTGCCAGCAGCTTAGGGCGAGTGTTGAATGAGCAGTTCTTC. It encodes CASSLGRVLNEQFF. Supplemented by reference TRBV7-2 and TRBJ2-1, the full variable domain reads GAGVSQSPSNKVTEKGKDVELRCDPISGHTALYWYRQSLGQGLEFLIYFQGNSAPDKSGLPSDRFSAERTGGSVSTLTIQRTQQEDSAVYLCASSLGRVLNEQFFGPGTRLTVL.

This clone has more than one count but fewer than ten. The V call is TRBV7-2, the J call TRBJ2-5; TRBD1 matches 7 bases. Trimming at V came to 2 bases and at J to 0 bases, leaving 3 bases not matched to a gene. CDR3 length equals 15 residues. Per the germline V gene, CDR1 is SGHTA and CDR2 is FQGNSA. CDR3 coding DNA: TGTGCCAGCAGCTTACAAGGGACAGACCAAGAGACCCAGTACTTC. This gives the protein CASSLQGTDQETQYF. Full variable domain (outside the CDR3, taken from reference TRBV7-2 and TRBJ2-5): GAGVSQSPSNKVTEKGKDVELRCDPISGHTALYWYRQSLGQGLEFLIYFQGNSAPDKSGLPSDRFSAERTGGSVSTLTIQRTQQEDSAVYLCASSLQGTDQETQYFGPGTRLLVL.

This clone was detected only a few times. V usage is TRBV27 and J usage is TRBJ1-6, with TRBD1 matching over 7 bases. Trimming cost V 4 bases and J 0 bases; bases outside gene matches: 9. Germline CDR1 reads MNHEY; CDR2 reads SMNVEV (reference sequence). The CDR3 covers 18 residues. CDR3 in DNA: TGTGCCAGCAGTTCTTACAGGGGAGTGAGCTCCTATAATTCACCCCTCCACTTT. Its protein is CASSSYRGVSSYNSPLHF.

There are a few counts of this clone. The chain links TRBV7-2 to TRBJ2-7, with 10 bases matching TRBD2. Trimming took 11 bases from V and 7 from J; bases not matched to a gene: 11. CDR1 and CDR2 (germline): SGHTA, FQGNSA. The CDR3 spans 13 residues. CDR3 bases: TGTGCCTCCCGGGGGAGCGGGGGGGCTGAGCAGTACTTC. Translated, it gives CASRGSGGAEQYF.

The chain employs TRBV7-8 and TRBJ2-3; 11 nucleotides match TRBD2. The CDR3 covers 19 residues. The V gene end was trimmed by 2 bases and the J gene end by 1 base; junction bases not matched to a gene: 11. The germline V gene encodes CDR1 SGHVS and CDR2 FQNEAQ. The CDR3 spells CASSLTTSGGGWGTDTQYF. The CDR3 region has the DNA TGTGCCAGCAGCTTAACCACTAGCGGGGGCGGTTGGGGCACAGATACGCAGTATTTT.